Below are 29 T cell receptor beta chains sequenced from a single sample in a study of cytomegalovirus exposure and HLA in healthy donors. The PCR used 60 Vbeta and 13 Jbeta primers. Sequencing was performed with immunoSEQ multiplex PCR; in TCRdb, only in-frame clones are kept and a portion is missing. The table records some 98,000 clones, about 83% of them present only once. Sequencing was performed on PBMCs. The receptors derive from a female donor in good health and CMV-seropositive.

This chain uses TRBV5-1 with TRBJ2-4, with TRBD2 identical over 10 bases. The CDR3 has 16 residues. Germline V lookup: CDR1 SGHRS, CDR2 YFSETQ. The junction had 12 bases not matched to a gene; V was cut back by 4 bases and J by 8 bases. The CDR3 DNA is TGCGCCAGCAGCCCCGGTCTAGCGGGAGCAGGAGACATTCAGTACTTC. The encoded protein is CASSPGLAGAGDIQYF.

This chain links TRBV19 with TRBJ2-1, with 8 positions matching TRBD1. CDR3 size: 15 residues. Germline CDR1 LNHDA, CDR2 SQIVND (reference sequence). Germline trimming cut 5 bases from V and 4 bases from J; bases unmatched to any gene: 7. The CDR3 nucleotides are TGTGCCAGTAGTCCCCGACAGGGGATTTACAATGAGCAGTTCTTC. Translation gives CASSPRQGIYNEQFF.

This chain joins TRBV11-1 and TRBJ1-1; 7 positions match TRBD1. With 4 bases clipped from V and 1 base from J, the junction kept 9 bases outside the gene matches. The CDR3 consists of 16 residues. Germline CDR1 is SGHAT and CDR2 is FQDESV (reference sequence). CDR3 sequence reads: CASSSTPRTGNTEAFF. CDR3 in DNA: TGTGCCAGCAGCTCGACCCCGCGGACAGGGAACACTGAAGCTTTCTTT.

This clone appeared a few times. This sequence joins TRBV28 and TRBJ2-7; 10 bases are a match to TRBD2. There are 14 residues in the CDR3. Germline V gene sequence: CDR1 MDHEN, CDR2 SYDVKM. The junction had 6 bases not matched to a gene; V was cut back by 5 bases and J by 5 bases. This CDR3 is CASSLAGEVHEQYF. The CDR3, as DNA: TGTGCCAGCAGTCTAGCGGGAGAGGTCCACGAGCAGTACTTC.

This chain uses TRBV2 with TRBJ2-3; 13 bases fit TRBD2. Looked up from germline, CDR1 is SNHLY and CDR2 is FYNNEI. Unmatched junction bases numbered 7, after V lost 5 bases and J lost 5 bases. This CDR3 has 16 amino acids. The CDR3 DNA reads TGTGCCAGCAGTCCACTAGCGGGAGGGGGACTAGATACGCAGTATTTT. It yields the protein CASSPLAGGGLDTQYF.

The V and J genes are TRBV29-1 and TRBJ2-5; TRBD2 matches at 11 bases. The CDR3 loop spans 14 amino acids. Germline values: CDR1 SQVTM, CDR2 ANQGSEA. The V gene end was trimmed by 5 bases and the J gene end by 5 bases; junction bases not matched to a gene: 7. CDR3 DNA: TGCAGCGTTCCCATAGCGGGAGGGATGGAGACCCAGTACTTC. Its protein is CSVPIAGGMETQYF. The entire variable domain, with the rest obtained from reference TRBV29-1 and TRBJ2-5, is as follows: SAVISQKPSRDICQRGTSLTIQCQVDSQVTMMFWYRQQPGQSLTLIATANQGSEATYESGFVIDKFPISRPNLTFSTLTVSNMSPEDSSIYLCSVPIAGGMETQYFGPGTRLLVL.

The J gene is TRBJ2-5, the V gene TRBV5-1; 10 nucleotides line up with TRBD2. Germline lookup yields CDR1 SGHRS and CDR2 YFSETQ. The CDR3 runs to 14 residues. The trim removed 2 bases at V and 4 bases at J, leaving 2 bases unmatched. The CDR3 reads CASSLAGGGETQYF. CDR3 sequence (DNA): TGCGCCAGCAGCTTAGCGGGAGGGGGAGAGACCCAGTACTTC.

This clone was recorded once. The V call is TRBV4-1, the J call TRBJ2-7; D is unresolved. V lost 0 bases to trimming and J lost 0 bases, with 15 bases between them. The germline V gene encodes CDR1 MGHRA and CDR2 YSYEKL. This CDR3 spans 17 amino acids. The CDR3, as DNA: TGCGCCAGCAGCCAAGACCCCCCCGCTAGGAGCTCCTACGAGCAGTACTTC. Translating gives CASSQDPPARSSYEQYF.

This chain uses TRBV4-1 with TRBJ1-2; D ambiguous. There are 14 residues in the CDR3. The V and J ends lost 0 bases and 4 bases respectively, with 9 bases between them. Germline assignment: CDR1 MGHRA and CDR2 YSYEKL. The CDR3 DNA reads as TGCGCCAGCAGCCAAGATCACGGCGGCTATGGCTACACCTTC. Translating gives CASSQDHGGYGYTF.

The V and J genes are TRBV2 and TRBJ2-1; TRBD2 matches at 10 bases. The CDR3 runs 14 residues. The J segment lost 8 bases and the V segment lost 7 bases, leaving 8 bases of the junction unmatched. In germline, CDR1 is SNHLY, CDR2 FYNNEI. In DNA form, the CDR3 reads TGTGCCAGCAAATTAGCGGGAGGTTTGCATGAGCAGTTCTTC. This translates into CASKLAGGLHEQFF.

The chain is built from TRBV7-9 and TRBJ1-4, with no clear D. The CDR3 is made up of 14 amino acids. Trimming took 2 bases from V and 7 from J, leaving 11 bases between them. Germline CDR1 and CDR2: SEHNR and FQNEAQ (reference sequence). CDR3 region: CASSLSAGGEKLFF. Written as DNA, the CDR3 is TGTGCCAGCAGCTTATCGGCAGGTGGTGAAAAACTGTTTTTT.

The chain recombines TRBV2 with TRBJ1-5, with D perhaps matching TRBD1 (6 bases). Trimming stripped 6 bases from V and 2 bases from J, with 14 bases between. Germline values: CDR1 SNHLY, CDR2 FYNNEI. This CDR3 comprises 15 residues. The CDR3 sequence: CASSQRTARNQPQHF. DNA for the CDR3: TGTGCCAGCAGCCAACGGACAGCACGCAATCAGCCCCAGCATTTT.

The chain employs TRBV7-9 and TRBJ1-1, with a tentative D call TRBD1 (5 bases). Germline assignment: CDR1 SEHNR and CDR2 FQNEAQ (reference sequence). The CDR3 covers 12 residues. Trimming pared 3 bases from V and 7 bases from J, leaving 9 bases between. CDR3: CASSFVQGEAFF. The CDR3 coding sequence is TGTGCCAGCAGCTTTGTGCAGGGTGAAGCTTTCTTT.

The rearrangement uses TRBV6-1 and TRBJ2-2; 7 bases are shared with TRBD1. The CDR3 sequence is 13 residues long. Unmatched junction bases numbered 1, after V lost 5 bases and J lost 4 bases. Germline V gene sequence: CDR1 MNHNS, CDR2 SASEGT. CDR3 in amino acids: CASSRQGTGELFF. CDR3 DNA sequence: TGTGCCAGCAGTAGACAGGGCACCGGGGAGCTGTTTTTT.

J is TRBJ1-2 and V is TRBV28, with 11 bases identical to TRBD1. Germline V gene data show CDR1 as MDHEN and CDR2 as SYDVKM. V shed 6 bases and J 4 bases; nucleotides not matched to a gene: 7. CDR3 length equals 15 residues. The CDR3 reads CASRPRTGGVYGYTF. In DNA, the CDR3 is TGTGCCAGCAGACCTAGGACAGGGGGCGTCTATGGCTACACCTTC.

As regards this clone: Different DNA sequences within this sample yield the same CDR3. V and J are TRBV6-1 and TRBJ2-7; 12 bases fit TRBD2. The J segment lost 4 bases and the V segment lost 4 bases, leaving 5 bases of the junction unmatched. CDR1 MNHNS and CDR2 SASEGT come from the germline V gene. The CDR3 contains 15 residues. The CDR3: CASSVTTSGSYEQYF. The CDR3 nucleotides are TGTGCCAGCAGTGTTACGACTAGCGGGAGTTACGAGCAGTACTTC.

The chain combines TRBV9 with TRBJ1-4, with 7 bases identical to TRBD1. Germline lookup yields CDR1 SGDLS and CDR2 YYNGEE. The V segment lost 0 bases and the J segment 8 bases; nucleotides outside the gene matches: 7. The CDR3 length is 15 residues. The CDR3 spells CASSVGVQGEEKLFF. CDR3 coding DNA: TGTGCCAGCAGCGTAGGTGTGCAGGGGGAAGAAAAACTGTTTTTT.

CDR3 in amino acids: CASSPPPTLSAEAFF. In nucleotides, the CDR3 is TGTGCCAGCTCACCACCGCCGACGCTGAGCGCTGAAGCTTTCTTT. The chain combines TRBV18 with TRBJ1-1; the D is unclear. The germline V gene has CDR1 KGHSH and CDR2 LQKENI. The CDR3 runs to 15 residues. Trimming took 0 bases from V and 6 from J, leaving 14 bases between them.

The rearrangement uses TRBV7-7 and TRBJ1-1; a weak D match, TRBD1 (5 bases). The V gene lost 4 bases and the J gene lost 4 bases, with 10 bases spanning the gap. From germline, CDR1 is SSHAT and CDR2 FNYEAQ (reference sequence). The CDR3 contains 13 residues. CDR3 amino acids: CASSYSRGTEAFF. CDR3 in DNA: TGTGCCAGCAGCTACTCTAGGGGCACTGAAGCTTTCTTT.

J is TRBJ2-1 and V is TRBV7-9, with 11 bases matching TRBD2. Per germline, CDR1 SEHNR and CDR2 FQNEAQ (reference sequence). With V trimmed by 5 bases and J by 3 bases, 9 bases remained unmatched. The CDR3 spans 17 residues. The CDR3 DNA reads TGTGCCAGCAGCCCGCAACGGGGACTAGCGGACTACAATGAGCAGTTCTTC. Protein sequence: CASSPQRGLADYNEQFF. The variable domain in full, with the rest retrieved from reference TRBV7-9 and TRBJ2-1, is DTGVSQNPRHKITKRGQNVTFRCDPISEHNRLYWYRQTLGQGPEFLTYFQNEAQLEKSRLLSDRFSAERPKGSFSTLEIQRTEQGDSAMYLCASSPQRGLADYNEQFFGPGTRLTVL.

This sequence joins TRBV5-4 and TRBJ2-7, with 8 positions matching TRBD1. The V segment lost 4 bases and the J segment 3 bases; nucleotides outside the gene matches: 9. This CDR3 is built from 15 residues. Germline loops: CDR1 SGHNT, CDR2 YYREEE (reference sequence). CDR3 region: CASSSPGQDYYEQYF. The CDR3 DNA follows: TGTGCCAGCAGCAGTCCGGGACAGGACTACTACGAGCAGTACTTC.

The CDR3 here is CASTLGQEMNTEAFF. CDR3 coding DNA: TGTGCCAGCACCCTAGGACAGGAAATGAACACTGAAGCTTTCTTT. This chain uses TRBV6-1 with TRBJ1-1, with TRBD1 matching 7 bases. Germline loops: CDR1 MNHNS, CDR2 SASEGT. Germline trimming cut 7 bases from V and 0 bases from J; bases unmatched to any gene: 8. The CDR3 covers 15 residues.

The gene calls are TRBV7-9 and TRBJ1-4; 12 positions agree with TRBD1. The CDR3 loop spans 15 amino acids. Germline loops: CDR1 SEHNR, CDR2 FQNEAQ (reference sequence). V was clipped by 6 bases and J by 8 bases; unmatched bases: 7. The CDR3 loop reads CASSTRDRGLEKLFF. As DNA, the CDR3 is TGTGCCAGCAGTACCCGGGACAGGGGGCTAGAAAAACTGTTTTTT. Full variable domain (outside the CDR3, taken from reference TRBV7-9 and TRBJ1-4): DTGVSQNPRHKITKRGQNVTFRCDPISEHNRLYWYRQTLGQGPEFLTYFQNEAQLEKSRLLSDRFSAERPKGSFSTLEIQRTEQGDSAMYLCASSTRDRGLEKLFFGSGTQLSVL.

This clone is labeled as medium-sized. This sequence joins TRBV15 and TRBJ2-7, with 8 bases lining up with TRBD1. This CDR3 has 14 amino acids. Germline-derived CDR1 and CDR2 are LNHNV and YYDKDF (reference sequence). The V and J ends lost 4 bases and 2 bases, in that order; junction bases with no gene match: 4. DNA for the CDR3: TGTGCCACCAGCACCGGACAGGGAGCCTACGAGCAGTACTTC. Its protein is CATSTGQGAYEQYF.

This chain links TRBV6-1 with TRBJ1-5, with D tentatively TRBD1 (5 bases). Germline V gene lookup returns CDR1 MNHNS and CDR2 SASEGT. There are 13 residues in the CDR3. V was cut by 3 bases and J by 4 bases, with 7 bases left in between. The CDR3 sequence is CASSDDSNQPQHF. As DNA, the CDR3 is TGTGCCAGCAGTGATGACAGTAATCAGCCCCAGCATTTT.

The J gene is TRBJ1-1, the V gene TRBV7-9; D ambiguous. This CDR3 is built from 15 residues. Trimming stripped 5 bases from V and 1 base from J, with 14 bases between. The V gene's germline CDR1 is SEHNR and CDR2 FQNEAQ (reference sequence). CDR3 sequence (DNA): TGTGCCAGCAGCCCCATCAGGCGACAGAACACTGAAGCTTTCTTT. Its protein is CASSPIRRQNTEAFF.

CDR3 sequence: CASRARLAGGASYEQYF. The CDR3 DNA reads as TGTGCCAGCAGGGCCAGATTAGCGGGAGGGGCGTCCTACGAGCAGTACTTC. This chain links TRBV2 with TRBJ2-7; TRBD2 aligns across 11 bases. The CDR3 has 17 amino acids. Germline CDR1 reads SNHLY; CDR2 reads FYNNEI. J was trimmed by 1 base and V by 6 bases; bases with no gene match: 11.

The CDR3 DNA reads TGTGCCGCCATATGGACTAGCGGAAACAATGAGCAGTTCTTC. It codes for CAAIWTSGNNEQFF. The chain recombines TRBV6-1 with TRBJ2-1, with 10 bases lining up with TRBD2. V lost 11 bases to trimming and J lost 5 bases; unmatched junction nucleotides: 9. Germline CDR1 MNHNS, CDR2 SASEGT. This CDR3 has 14 amino acids.

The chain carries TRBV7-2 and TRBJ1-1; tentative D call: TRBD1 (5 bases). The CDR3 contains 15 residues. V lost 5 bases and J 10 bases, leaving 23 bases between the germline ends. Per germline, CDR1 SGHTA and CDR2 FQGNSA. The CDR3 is CASSREPTGIWGAFF. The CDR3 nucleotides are TGTGCCAGCAGCAGGGAACCTACAGGCATATGGGGAGCTTTCTTT.